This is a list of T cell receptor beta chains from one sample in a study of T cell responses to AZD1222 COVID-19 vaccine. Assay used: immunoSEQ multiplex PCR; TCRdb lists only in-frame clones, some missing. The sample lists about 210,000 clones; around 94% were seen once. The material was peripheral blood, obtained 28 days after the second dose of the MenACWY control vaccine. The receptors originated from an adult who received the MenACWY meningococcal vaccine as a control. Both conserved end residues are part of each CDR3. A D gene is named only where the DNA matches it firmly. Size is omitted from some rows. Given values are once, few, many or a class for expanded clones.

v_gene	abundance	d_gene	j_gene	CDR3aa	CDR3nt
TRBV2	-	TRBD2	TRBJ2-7	CASSEWGTSGGEQYF	TGTGCCAGCAGTGAATGGGGGACTAGCGGGGGCGAGCAGTACTTC
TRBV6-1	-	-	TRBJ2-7	CASSEGHGGYEQYF	TGTGCCAGCAGTGAGGGACATGGCGGGTACGAGCAGTACTTC
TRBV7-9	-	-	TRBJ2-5	CASSLFETQYF	TGTGCCAGCAGCTTATTTGAGACCCAGTACTTC
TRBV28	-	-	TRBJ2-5	CASSLKAGQETQYF	TGTGCCAGCAGTTTGAAGGCGGGGCAAGAGACCCAGTACTTC
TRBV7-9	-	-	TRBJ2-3	CASSSPTQADTQYF	TGTGCCAGCAGCTCTCCGACCCAGGCAGATACGCAGTATTTT
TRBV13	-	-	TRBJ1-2	CASSLGAGGASYGYTF	TGTGCCAGCAGCTTAGGGGCCGGGGGCGCTTCCTATGGCTACACCTTC
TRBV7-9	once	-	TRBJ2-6	CASSHKTHYSSGANVLTF	TGTGCCAGCAGCCACAAGACTCATTATAGCTCTGGGGCCAACGTCCTGACTTTC
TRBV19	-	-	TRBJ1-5	CASGDQPQHF	TGTGCCAGTGGGGATCAGCCCCAGCATTTT
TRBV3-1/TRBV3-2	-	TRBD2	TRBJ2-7	CASSQAPSGPYEQYF	TGTGCCAGCAGCCAAGCGCCTAGCGGTCCCTACGAGCAGTACTTC
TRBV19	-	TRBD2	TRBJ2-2	CASIPGGPNTGELFF	TGTGCCAGTATTCCGGGGGGGCCGAACACCGGGGAGCTGTTTTTT
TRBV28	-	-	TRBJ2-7	CASRYPGQGGYEQYF	TGTGCCAGCCGTTACCCCGGGCAGGGGGGCTACGAGCAGTACTTC
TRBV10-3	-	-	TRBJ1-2	CAISDWTAVGYGYTF	TGTGCCATCAGTGACTGGACAGCCGTTGGGTATGGCTACACCTTC
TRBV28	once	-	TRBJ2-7	CASMAVHYEQYF	TGTGCCAGCATGGCAGTCCACTACGAGCAGTACTTC